This T cell receptor beta chain was sequenced in a study of blood T cells in healthy people across ages. Through a sample-barcoded 5' primer and a J-beta primer mix, a second PCR was run for about 7 to 12 cycles. TCRdb itself ran the 5' RACE reads through MiXCR, one entry per CDR3 protein. This table has around 900,000 distinct CDR3 sequences, about 51% appearing once. Trimming removed 5 bases from V and 1 base from J, with 14 bases in between. The CDR3 runs 15 residues. CDR1 is SGHTA and CDR2 is FQGNSA in the germline V gene. The source is a woman aged 60-75 years in good health. This chain uses TRBV7-2 with TRBJ1-2; maybe TRBD1 (5 bases). The sequencing input was blood. The CDR3 sequence is CASSLTENFNYGYTF. CDR3 in DNA: TGTGCCAGCAGCCTGACAGAGAATTTTAACTATGGCTACACCTTC. Looking up the rest from reference TRBV7-2 and TRBJ1-2 gives the full variable domain: GAGVSQSPSNKVTEKGKDVELRCDPISGHTALYWYRQSLGQGLEFLIYFQGNSAPDKSGLPSDRFSAERTGGSVSTLTIQRTQQEDSAVYLCASSLTENFNYGYTFGSGTRLTVV.